This entry features one T cell receptor beta chain sequence. What antigen it recognizes has not been identified. The cysteine opens and the phenylalanine closes a CDR3 of 15 amino acids. The nucleotide record is missing. CDR1 and CDR2 are drawn from the germline V gene: SGHVS, FNYEAQ. From each donor, a roughly 2.7 ml peripheral blood sample was collected into PAXgene tubes and kept at -80 degrees C. Total RNA was isolated from whole blood with the PAXgene blood miRNA kit on an automated QIAcube, without T cell sorting. Peripheral blood from monozygotic twin pairs, either concordant or discordant for inflammatory bowel disease, underwent deep TCRalpha and TCRbeta repertoire profiling that used unique molecular barcoding. Smoking habits were recorded for all twin pairs, and each individual was classified as a current, former or never smoker. This specimen comes from a study of monozygotic twins with inflammatory bowel disease (dated by TCRdb to about 2019). For the wider study: The complete study included about 30 monozygotic twin pairs: 19 IBD-discordant Danish pairs and nine German pairs, of which four were IBD-concordant and five were IBD-discordant. Each individual had, on average, about 151 000 unique TCRalpha sequences and 181 000 unique TCRbeta sequences available for analysis. The search for disease-associated traits relied mainly on comparing IBD patients with their genetically identical healthy co-twins within discordant pairs. Study-level results and caveats: Compared with healthy twins, IBD patients shared fewer clonotypes with other individuals, and the difference was most pronounced in patients with signs of disease activity. Background noise and inter-individual variability may have been introduced into the repertoires by the differing immunosuppressive treatments among patients. No single strong signal or clonotype linked to IBD turned up in the results, so the idea that one exists was not supported. Concordant and discordant twins showed no difference in repertoire similarity, possibly because of limited statistical power. IBD patients had lower TCRbeta repertoire diversity, measured by the inverse Simpson index, than their healthy co-twins. Distinction between different T cell subtypes could not be achieved in the analysis.

The method was 5' RACE. Each TCR library was prepared from roughly 3,800 ng of total RNA. For each sample, cDNA synthesis was carried out in eight separate reactions using SMARTScribe reverse transcriptase. During cDNA synthesis, template switching was used to introduce unique molecular identifiers that contained a 6-nucleotide sample barcode. TCRalpha and TCRbeta cDNA was amplified in two nested PCRs of roughly 17 and 9 cycles, and bead purification was carried out after each PCR. Before amplification, the cDNA was treated with uracil DNA-glycosylase and purified using the QIAquick PCR purification kit. In the second PCR, Illumina TruSeq-compatible adapters and sample-specific barcodes were added. TapeStation and Qubit were used to check library quality and concentration, and 5 ng of each library was pooled. Pooled libraries were sequenced on an Illumina HiSeq2500 single-index Rapid Run with 2 x 100 bp reads and custom sequencing primers. The original methods were these. UMI-based consensus assembly with MiGEC version 1.2.6 was used to correct PCR and sequencing errors. MiXCR version 2.1.1 handled V(D)J alignment, clonotype assembly and CDR3 extraction. To normalise gene usage, clonotype sharing and MAIT/NKT TCR abundance, the top 1000, 10 000 and 20 000 clonotypes in each sample were analysed. Diversity was computed as the inverse Simpson index with the vegan R package after downsampling to 27 000 UMIs. Paired Mann-Whitney U tests were applied to discordant twin pairs, and Benjamini-Hochberg correction was used for multiple testing. One entry per CDR3 protein sequence results from the TCRdb reprocessing of the reads, with DNA left out. The V and J calls and clone size are TCRdb's, not the authors'. The data table for this sample lists around 140,000 distinct CDR3 sequences. Roughly 2.5% of the sample is in the top ten clones.

The specimen sequenced was blood. The sequence is built from TRBV7-6 and TRBJ1-5; TCRdb selects TRBD1, and the lack of DNA leaves this call unchecked. The origin of this receptor is a human donor with ulcerative colitis or Crohn's disease, or a healthy co-twin of an affected twin (not recorded which). CDR3 protein: CASSKISGPNQPQHF.